Presented here are 11 T cell receptor beta chains from one specimen sequenced in a study of cytomegalovirus exposure and HLA in healthy donors. The PCR used 60 Vbeta and 13 Jbeta primers. Method: immunoSEQ multiplex PCR; TCRdb's copy keeps in-frame clones and lacks some. The sample comprises over 85,000 clones, 7.6% of which are singletons, and roughly 2.1% rests with the top ten. The sequenced material came from PBMCs. The receptor source for this set is a man over 45 in good health and CMV-seronegative.

The table lists this clone with a few counts. The sample carries other DNA sequences with the same CDR3. Here the CDR3 reads CASSVGQTNTGELFF. As DNA, the CDR3 is TGTGCCAGCAGCGTAGGACAGACGAACACCGGGGAGCTGTTTTTT. The rearrangement uses TRBV9 and TRBJ2-2; a weak D match, TRBD1 (5 bases). Per germline, CDR1 SGDLS and CDR2 YYNGEE. V was clipped by 0 bases and J by 0 bases, with 6 bases between them. The CDR3 is 15 residues long.

This clone occurred a few times. This sequence joins TRBV6-5 and TRBJ1-1; D call uncertain. Germline V gives CDR1 MNHEY, CDR2 SVGAGI. The CDR3 length is 15 residues. V was trimmed by 6 bases and J by 5 bases, leaving 19 bases between them. CDR3 DNA sequence: TGTGCCAGCAGCCGAAACGCAGGTACTGGGACTGAAGCTTTCTTT. Protein sequence: CASSRNAGTGTEAFF.

The chain is built from TRBV5-1 and TRBJ2-2; D ambiguous. There are 15 residues in the CDR3. The germline V gene has CDR1 SGHRS and CDR2 YFSETQ. V was cut by 0 bases and J by 0 bases, with 6 bases left in between. The CDR3 is CASSLAPANTGELFF. CDR3 nucleotide sequence: TGCGCCAGCAGCTTGGCCCCCGCGAACACCGGGGAGCTGTTTTTT.

The chain has TRBV5-1 and TRBJ2-7; a possible D gene is TRBD1 (6 bases). CDR1 is SGHRS, CDR2 YFSETQ, per germline. V was cut by 0 bases and J by 3 bases, with 10 bases left in between. The CDR3 loop spans 14 amino acids. The CDR3, as DNA: TGCGCCAGCAGCTTGGGAACAGGGATCTACGAGCAGTACTTC. Translating it yields CASSLGTGIYEQYF.

The CDR3 loop is CASKAGPGYGYTF. As DNA, the CDR3 is TGTGCCAGTAAGGCAGGGCCTGGCTATGGCTACACCTTC. The chain is built from TRBV19 and TRBJ1-2, with a possible D match to TRBD1 (5 bases). CDR3 size: 13 residues. Trimming pared 7 bases from V and 4 bases from J, leaving 13 bases between. The germline V gene has CDR1 LNHDA and CDR2 SQIVND (reference sequence).

This clone has just a few counts. The rearrangement links TRBV5-5 to TRBJ2-6; D not certain. The CDR3 sequence is 15 residues long. The germline CDR1 and CDR2 sequences are SGHKS and YYEKEE (reference sequence). Trimming left V 4 bases short and J 2 bases short, with 10 bases between. CDR3 sequence (DNA): TGTGCCAGCAGCCAATTAGCCCCTGGGGCCAACGTCCTGACTTTC. This translates into CASSQLAPGANVLTF.

A few counts support this clone. The J gene is TRBJ1-1, the V gene TRBV6-5, with 11 bases that match TRBD1. With 10 bases clipped from V and 5 bases from J, the junction kept 12 bases outside the gene matches. Germline CDR1 is MNHEY and CDR2 is SVGAGI. This CDR3 has 15 residues. The CDR3 sequence is CAITKRTGGRTEAFF. CDR3 DNA sequence: TGTGCCATTACTAAACGGACAGGGGGCAGAACTGAAGCTTTCTTT.

This clone was picked up a small number of times. This rearrangement joins TRBV6-1 to TRBJ1-1, with D tentatively TRBD1 (5 bases). Germline loops: CDR1 MNHNS, CDR2 SASEGT. V was cut by 6 bases and J by 5 bases, with 16 bases left in between. This CDR3 has 14 amino acids. CDR3 nucleotides: TGTGCCAGCAGGCAGGGACCGGGAGGAACTGAAGCTTTCTTT. Amino acids: CASRQGPGGTEAFF.

This chain uses TRBV18 with TRBJ2-2; 11 nucleotides agree with TRBD2. The CDR3 has 15 residues. Germline V gene sequence: CDR1 KGHSH, CDR2 LQKENI. With V trimmed by 5 bases and J by 6 bases, 5 bases remained unmatched. This chain's CDR3 is CASSASGRLSGELFF. In DNA, the CDR3 is TGTGCCAGCTCAGCTAGCGGGAGGTTGTCCGGGGAGCTGTTTTTT. Complete variable domain (other parts from reference TRBV18 and TRBJ2-2): NAGVMQNPRHLVRRRGQEARLRCSPMKGHSHVYWYRQLPEEGLKFMVYLQKENIIDESGMPKERFSAEFPKEGPSILRIQQVVRGDSAAYFCASSASGRLSGELFFGEGSRLTVL.

A few counts support this clone. The chain joins TRBV28 to TRBJ2-7; 7 bases line up with TRBD1. The germline CDR1 and CDR2 sequences are MDHEN and SYDVKM. V trimming: 5 bases; J trimming: 3 bases; junction bases outside the gene matches: 4. There are 13 residues in the CDR3. The CDR3 region is CASSNQGVYEQYF. The CDR3, as DNA: TGTGCCAGCAGTAATCAGGGGGTCTACGAGCAGTACTTC.

This clone was found a few times. Here the CDR3 reads CASTPRGGWTEAFF. Here the CDR3 DNA reads TGTGCCAGCACCCCCCGAGGGGGCTGGACTGAAGCTTTCTTT. The chain recombines TRBV6-1 with TRBJ1-1, with 7 bases fitting TRBD1. In germline, CDR1 is MNHNS, CDR2 SASEGT. The J segment lost 5 bases and the V segment lost 7 bases, leaving 10 bases of the junction unmatched. The CDR3 contains 14 residues.